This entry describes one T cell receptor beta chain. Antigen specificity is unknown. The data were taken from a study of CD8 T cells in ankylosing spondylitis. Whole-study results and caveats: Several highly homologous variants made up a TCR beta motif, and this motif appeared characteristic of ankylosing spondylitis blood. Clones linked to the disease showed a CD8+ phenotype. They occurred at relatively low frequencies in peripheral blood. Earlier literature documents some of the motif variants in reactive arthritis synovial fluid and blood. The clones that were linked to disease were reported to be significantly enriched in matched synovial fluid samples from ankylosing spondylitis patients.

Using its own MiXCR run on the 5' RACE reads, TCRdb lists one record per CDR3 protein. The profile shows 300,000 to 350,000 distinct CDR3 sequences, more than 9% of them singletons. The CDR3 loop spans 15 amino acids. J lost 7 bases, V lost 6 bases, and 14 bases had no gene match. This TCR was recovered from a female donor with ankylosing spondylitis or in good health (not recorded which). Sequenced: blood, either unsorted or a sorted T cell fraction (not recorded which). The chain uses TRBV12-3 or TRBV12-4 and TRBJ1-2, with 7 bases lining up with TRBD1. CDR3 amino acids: CASSPRQGALGGYTF. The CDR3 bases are TGTGCCAGCAGCCCAAGACAGGGTGCCTTGGGTGGCTACACCTTC.